This TCR beta chain is from a study of molecular identifiers for immune sequencing clone quantification. At the level of the study: Split five ways in replicates, RNA from roughly 20,000 or 100,000 naive CD8 cells had four portions sequenced. The study, taken as a whole, reports: In naive cells, under 1% of molecules belonged to clones above 20 RNA copies, against over 97% in effector cells.

Ten or more counts support this clonotype. The antigen remains undetermined. Listed TCR primers, together with previously described methods, were used for the bulk TCR libraries. TCRdb called the PCR reads again in MiXCR, with one record for every CDR3 protein. In the table there are approximately 500,000 distinct CDR3 sequences, roughly 24% of which are singletons. Between the trimmed V and J ends, which lost 1 base and 2 bases, there was a span of 16 bases. This CDR3 is built from 17 residues. Germline CDR1 SNHLY, CDR2 FYNNEI. Based on a CD8+CD4-CCR7+CD45RA+ profile, naive CD8 T cells were sorted. The clonotype was recovered from a human donor in good health. Some libraries in this study had Jurkat cell RNA spiked in. Sequenced input: naive CD8+ T cells from blood, with Jurkat cell RNA spiked in. The sample's subset: FACS-sorted CD8+CD4-CCR7+CD45RA+ naive T cells. V and J are TRBV2 and TRBJ2-3; weak D call: TRBD1 (5 bases). The CDR3 nucleotides are TGTGCCAGCAGTGAAGAAGACAGCCATTATATCACAGATACGCAGTATTTT. This encodes CASSEEDSHYITDTQYF. Drawing the rest from reference TRBV2 and TRBJ2-3, the complete variable domain is EPEVTQTPSHQVTQMGQEVILRCVPISNHLYFYWYRQILGQKVEFLVSFYNNEISEKSEIFDDQFSVERPDGSNFTLKIRSTKLEDSAMYFCASSEEDSHYITDTQYFGPGTRLTVL.